The 13 T cell receptor beta chains given below trace back to one sample, sequenced in a study of CD4+ T cells in melanoma. Repertoires were generated with immunoSEQ multiplex PCR, while TCRdb's copy carries only in-frame clones and drops some. Of about 11,000 clones in the sample, roughly 63% are singletons; the top ten hold roughly an eighth. Input material: cells from a culture (not recorded whether cultured in vitro). The source is a human donor with melanoma.

The V call is TRBV2, the J call TRBJ2-2, with D maybe TRBD1 (5 bases). This CDR3 spans 13 amino acids. The germline V and J ends were trimmed by 6 bases and 6 bases, with 11 bases remaining between them. CDR1 SNHLY and CDR2 FYNNEI come from the germline V gene. The CDR3 sequence is CASSQGQAGELFF. The CDR3 DNA reads TGTGCCAGCAGCCAGGGTCAGGCCGGGGAGCTGTTTTTT.

This rearrangement joins TRBV7-8 to TRBJ2-7; D is possibly TRBD2 (6 bases). CDR1 SGHVS and CDR2 FQNEAQ come from the germline V gene. The CDR3 length is 14 residues. Trimming cost V 1 base and J 6 bases, with 13 bases left between them. The CDR3 DNA reads TGTGCCAGCAGCTTAGTTGGAGGGTATCCCGAGCAGTACTTC. It translates to CASSLVGGYPEQYF.

The rearrangement joins TRBV5-1 to TRBJ2-2, with TRBD2 identical over 11 bases. The germline CDR1 and CDR2 sequences are SGHRS and YFSETQ. V lost 0 bases and J lost 6; bases outside the gene matches: 4. The length of the CDR3 is 16 residues. The CDR3 DNA reads TGCGCCAGCAGCTTGGCAATAGCGGGGGGGCCCGGGGAGCTGTTTTTT. It yields the protein CASSLAIAGGPGELFF.

V and J are TRBV23-1 and TRBJ1-2; no definite D call. TRBV23-1 is filed as an ORF, its function uncertain. The ends were cut back, 5 bases at V and 9 bases at J, with 13 bases in the middle. CDR3 size: 12 residues. The CDR3 here is CASSIRAPRYTF. CDR3 bases: TGCGCCAGCAGTATCCGAGCGCCACGCTACACCTTC.

V gene TRBV2 combines with J gene TRBJ2-7; TRBD2 matches at 9 bases. CDR1 and CDR2 (germline): SNHLY, FYNNEI. The CDR3 has 15 amino acids. The V segment lost 6 bases and the J segment 4 bases; nucleotides outside the gene matches: 10. The CDR3 DNA reads TGTGCCAGCAGAGTGGGACTAGCCGCTGAATACGAGCAGTACTTC. Protein sequence: CASRVGLAAEYEQYF.

This chain uses TRBV5-4 with TRBJ2-3; D is unclear. Germline CDR1 is SGHNT and CDR2 is YYREEE (reference sequence). The V end lost 1 base, the J end lost 7 bases, and 7 bases lay between the germline ends. The CDR3 sequence is 12 residues long. CDR3 sequence (DNA): TGTGCCAGCAGCTTGTCTGTGTATACGCAGTATTTT. Translating it yields CASSLSVYTQYF.

The CDR3 bases are TGTGCCAGCAGCTTAGGACCCGTGGGGGGGCAAGAGACCCAGTACTTC. It specifies CASSLGPVGGQETQYF. The chain is built from TRBV7-2 and TRBJ2-5; TRBD2 aligns across 7 bases. V lost 1 base to trimming and J lost 2 bases; unmatched junction nucleotides: 7. The CDR3 sequence is 16 residues long. From germline, CDR1 is SGHTA and CDR2 FQGNSA.

The rearrangement uses TRBV6-6 and TRBJ1-5, with unresolved D. CDR1 is MNHNY and CDR2 is SVGAGI in the germline V gene (reference sequence). V was pared by 2 bases and J by 2 bases, with 7 bases between. This CDR3 region has 14 residues. Here the CDR3 reads CASSYRQGNQPQHF. The CDR3 region has the DNA TGTGCCAGCAGTTACCGGCAGGGCAATCAGCCCCAGCATTTT.

The table lists this clone with a few counts. The chain recombines TRBV12-5 with TRBJ2-7; TRBD1 might be the D (5 bases). CDR1 and CDR2 (germline): LGHNT, FRNRAP. The CDR3 has 15 amino acids. V was pared by 0 bases and J by 3 bases, with 12 bases between. This CDR3 is CASGLVLSGNYEQYF. The CDR3 region has the DNA TGTGCTAGTGGTTTGGTACTGTCAGGGAACTACGAGCAGTACTTC. The whole variable domain, remainder taken from reference TRBV12-5 and TRBJ2-7, is DARVTQTPRHKVTEMGQEVTMRCQPILGHNTVFWYRQTMMQGLELLAYFRNRAPLDDSGMPKDRFSAEMPDATLATLKIQPSEPRDSAVYFCASGLVLSGNYEQYFGPGTRLTVT.

The rearrangement links TRBV9 to TRBJ2-5; possibly TRBD2 for D (5 bases). CDR1 is SGDLS, CDR2 YYNGEE, per germline. The CDR3 has 15 residues. V lost 6 bases and J lost 5, with 20 bases in between. This CDR3 reads CASTSGSSWRETQYF. The CDR3 coding sequence is TGTGCCAGCACCTCCGGGTCCTCCTGGAGGGAGACCCAGTACTTC.

The J gene is TRBJ1-1, the V gene TRBV27; D unclear. The CDR3 is 16 residues long. The ends were cut back, 5 bases at V and 0 bases at J, with 16 bases in the middle. CDR1 is MNHEY and CDR2 is SMNVEV in the germline V gene (reference sequence). The chain's CDR3 is CASSRAPNMLNTEAFF. In DNA, the CDR3 is TGTGCCAGCAGTCGGGCCCCGAACATGCTGAACACTGAAGCTTTCTTT.

This clone was seen only a few times. The CDR3 reads CASSRGGNTIYF. The DNA for the CDR3 is TGCGCCAGCAGCCGGGGGGGAAACACCATATATTTT. The chain recombines TRBV4-1 with TRBJ1-3; D might be TRBD1 (5 bases). The CDR3 has 12 residues. The germline gives CDR1 MGHRA, CDR2 YSYEKL. Trimming pared 4 bases from V and 4 bases from J, leaving 5 bases between.

The J gene is TRBJ2-7, the V gene TRBV5-1; perhaps TRBD1 as D (6 bases). Between the trimmed V and J ends, which lost 2 bases and 5 bases, there was a span of 20 bases. Looked up from germline, CDR1 is SGHRS and CDR2 is YFSETQ. The CDR3 spans 16 residues. The CDR3 DNA is TGCGCCAGCAGCTTACAAGGGACACAGGTCCTCCACGAGCAGTACTTC. It specifies CASSLQGTQVLHEQYF.